The rows below give T cell receptor beta chains drawn from one sample of a study of shared clonotypes between healthy human individuals. Method: immunoSEQ multiplex PCR; TCRdb's copy keeps in-frame clones and lacks some. Of about 2,200,000 clones listed, roughly 91% are singletons. Sequencing input: naive CD8+ T cells from PBMCs. The receptors here all came from a man between 18 and 35 years old in good health. Some clones in this sample may be carry-over from other donors' samples. The CDR3 runs from the conserved cysteine through the conserved F or W. D genes are given only for firm matches. Some rows mark clone size as missing; the rest say once, few, many or name a class of expanded clone.

J: TRBJ2-3; D: TRBD2; V: TRBV28; size: NA; CDR3: CASSQKRERFPDTQYF; DNA: TGTGCCAGCAGTCAGAAGCGGGAGAGGTTTCCAGATACGCAGTATTTT
J: TRBJ1-1; D: NA; V: TRBV6-5; size: NA; CDR3: CASRPSQLNTEAFF; DNA: TGTGCCAGCAGGCCCTCTCAGCTGAACACTGAAGCTTTCTTT
J: TRBJ1-3; D: NA; V: TRBV11-2; size: NA; CDR3: CASSLWTRGGVGNTIYF; DNA: TGTGCCAGCAGCTTATGGACGCGAGGTGGGGTCGGAAACACCATATATTTT
J: TRBJ2-1; D: NA; V: TRBV7-6; size: NA; CDR3: CASSLLRAPSPYNEQFF; DNA: TGTGCCAGCAGCTTATTAAGGGCGCCCTCACCCTACAATGAGCAGTTCTTC
J: TRBJ2-1; D: TRBD2; V: TRBV2; size: NA; CDR3: CASDLGLAGTNEQFF; DNA: TGTGCCAGCGACCTGGGCCTAGCGGGCACCAATGAGCAGTTCTTC
J: TRBJ2-5; D: TRBD2; V: TRBV28; size: NA; CDR3: CASSLRGLVETQYF; DNA: TGTGCCAGCAGTTTAAGAGGACTAGTAGAGACCCAGTACTTC
J: TRBJ2-7; D: TRBD1; V: TRBV18; size: NA; CDR3: CASSLTGDTYEQYF; DNA: TGTGCCAGCTCACTGACAGGGGACACCTACGAGCAGTACTTC
J: TRBJ2-7; D: TRBD1; V: TRBV5-6; size: NA; CDR3: CASSLGSQGASEQYF; DNA: TGTGCCAGCAGCTTGGGAAGCCAGGGGGCGAGCGAGCAGTACTTC
J: TRBJ1-1; D: NA; V: TRBV5-1; size: NA; CDR3: CASSLAPTVMNTEAFF; DNA: TGCGCCAGCAGCTTGGCCCCGACAGTCATGAACACTGAAGCTTTCTTT
J: TRBJ2-3; D: TRBD2; V: TRBV15; size: NA; CDR3: CATSRDRSLAGGPDTQYF; DNA: TGTGCCACCAGCAGAGATCGGTCCCTAGCGGGAGGGCCGGATACGCAGTATTTT
J: TRBJ2-1; D: TRBD2; V: TRBV7-3; size: few; CDR3: CASSLMASGYNEQFF; DNA: TGTGCCAGCAGCTTAATGGCTAGCGGATACAATGAGCAGTTCTTC
J: TRBJ2-5; D: TRBD2; V: TRBV7-9; size: NA; CDR3: CASSLVGGPGLAGKETQYF; DNA: TGTGCCAGCAGCCTCGTAGGGGGCCCGGGACTAGCGGGAAAGGAGACCCAGTACTTC
J: TRBJ2-7; D: NA; V: TRBV28; size: once; CDR3: CASSLPLISYEQYF; DNA: TGTGCCAGCAGTTTGCCACTTATCTCCTACGAGCAGTACTTC
J: TRBJ2-1; D: NA; V: TRBV25-1; size: NA; CDR3: CASSEVGQYNEQFF; DNA: TGTGCCAGCAGTGAGGTAGGGCAGTACAATGAGCAGTTCTTC
J: TRBJ2-7; D: NA; V: TRBV6-1; size: NA; CDR3: CASSEPFPGPLNDEQYF; DNA: TGTGCCAGCAGTGAACCCTTCCCGGGACCACTCAACGACGAGCAGTACTTC
J: TRBJ2-1; D: TRBD2; V: TRBV5-1; size: NA; CDR3: CASSSTLAGGGNEQFF; DNA: TGCGCCAGCAGCTCCACCCTAGCGGGAGGGGGGAATGAGCAGTTCTTC
J: TRBJ2-2; D: TRBD2; V: TRBV7-3; size: NA; CDR3: CASSLNGVAGGTGELFF; DNA: TGTGCCAGCAGCTTAAATGGTGTAGCGGGAGGGACCGGGGAGCTGTTTTTT
J: TRBJ1-5; D: NA; V: TRBV5-1; size: NA; CDR3: CASSLRTGSNQPQHF; DNA: TGCGCCAGCAGCTTGAGGACGGGGAGCAATCAGCCCCAGCATTTT
J: TRBJ2-2; D: NA; V: TRBV7-3; size: NA; CDR3: CASSSNGRSGELFF; DNA: TGTGCCAGCAGCTCAAACGGACGTAGCGGGGAGCTGTTTTTT
J: TRBJ1-1; D: NA; V: TRBV7-9; size: NA; CDR3: CASSTQGVAFF; DNA: TGTGCCAGCAGCACCCAGGGAGTGGCTTTCTTT
J: TRBJ2-1; D: TRBD2; V: TRBV2; size: NA; CDR3: CASSFRTSGDYNEQFF; DNA: TGTGCCAGCAGTTTTCGGACTAGCGGTGACTACAATGAGCAGTTCTTC
J: TRBJ2-7; D: TRBD1; V: TRBV13; size: NA; CDR3: CASSLSETGLYEQYF; DNA: TGTGCCAGCAGCTTATCGGAGACAGGGCTATACGAGCAGTACTTC
J: TRBJ2-1; D: TRBD1; V: TRBV27; size: NA; CDR3: CASSDRAFNEQFF; DNA: TGTGCCAGCAGCGACAGGGCCTTCAATGAGCAGTTCTTC
J: TRBJ2-5; D: NA; V: TRBV6-5; size: NA; CDR3: CASSYDREETQYF; DNA: TGTGCCAGCAGTTACGATAGGGAAGAGACCCAGTACTTC
J: TRBJ2-7; D: NA; V: TRBV29-1; size: NA; CDR3: CSVREAYEQYF; DNA: TGCAGCGTCAGGGAGGCCTACGAGCAGTACTTC
J: TRBJ2-1; D: TRBD2; V: TRBV5-1; size: NA; CDR3: CASNSPTSGINEQFF; DNA: TGCGCCAGCAACTCACCGACTAGCGGGATCAATGAGCAGTTCTTC
J: TRBJ2-7; D: TRBD2; V: TRBV27; size: NA; CDR3: CASRRLAGDYEQYF; DNA: TGTGCCAGCCGGAGACTAGCGGGGGACTACGAGCAGTACTTC
J: TRBJ1-2; D: NA; V: TRBV25-1; size: NA; CDR3: CASSEFNTGYTF; DNA: TGTGCCAGCAGTGAATTTAATACTGGCTACACCTTC
J: TRBJ2-1; D: NA; V: TRBV27; size: once; CDR3: CASSLLGGEQFF; DNA: TGTGCCAGCAGTTTACTTGGGGGGGAGCAGTTCTTC
J: TRBJ2-2; D: NA; V: TRBV27; size: NA; CDR3: CASSFGVNTGELFF; DNA: TGTGCCAGCAGTTTCGGCGTCAACACCGGGGAGCTGTTTTTT
J: TRBJ2-1; D: NA; V: TRBV6-1; size: NA; CDR3: CASRMASYEQFF; DNA: TGTGCCAGCAGGATGGCTAGCTATGAGCAGTTCTTC
J: TRBJ2-7; D: NA; V: TRBV6-1; size: NA; CDR3: CASSEGRTYEQYF; DNA: TGTGCCAGCAGTGAGGGGCGGACCTACGAGCAGTACTTC
J: TRBJ2-1; D: TRBD2; V: TRBV7-3; size: NA; CDR3: CASSLAGGGGYNEQFF; DNA: TGTGCCAGCAGCTTGGCGGGAGGAGGTGGGTACAATGAGCAGTTCTTC
J: TRBJ2-1; D: TRBD2; V: TRBV7-8; size: NA; CDR3: CASSDLAGLYNEQFF; DNA: TGTGCCAGCAGCGATCTAGCGGGCTTATACAATGAGCAGTTCTTC
J: TRBJ2-3; D: NA; V: TRBV27; size: NA; CDR3: CASRELSGDLTDTQYF; DNA: TGTGCCAGCAGGGAACTGAGCGGAGACCTCACAGATACGCAGTATTTT
J: TRBJ1-2; D: NA; V: TRBV7-9; size: NA; CDR3: CASSTGGGRVYGYTF; DNA: TGTGCCAGCAGCACGGGCGGGGGGCGTGTCTATGGCTACACCTTC
J: TRBJ2-7; D: NA; V: TRBV7-9; size: NA; CDR3: CASSLMGEQYF; DNA: TGTGCCAGCAGCTTAATGGGAGAGCAGTACTTC
J: TRBJ2-2; D: NA; V: TRBV5-6; size: NA; CDR3: CASSTRGHGELFF; DNA: TGTGCCAGCAGCACCCGGGGCCACGGGGAGCTGTTTTTT
J: TRBJ2-2; D: TRBD2; V: TRBV30; size: once; CDR3: CAWMGSGRPTGELFF; DNA: TGTGCCTGGATGGGTAGCGGGAGACCCACCGGGGAGCTGTTTTTT
J: TRBJ2-7; D: NA; V: TRBV9; size: NA; CDR3: CASSAGHEQYF; DNA: TGTGCCAGCAGCGCAGGCCACGAGCAGTACTTC
J: TRBJ1-1; D: NA; V: TRBV5-6; size: few; CDR3: CASSLRNTEAFF; DNA: TGTGCCAGCAGCTTGAGAAACACTGAAGCTTTCTTT
J: TRBJ2-1; D: TRBD2; V: TRBV9; size: NA; CDR3: CASSPTLLAGTYNEQFF; DNA: TGTGCCAGCAGCCCCACCCTCCTAGCGGGAACCTACAATGAGCAGTTCTTC
J: TRBJ1-2; D: NA; V: TRBV11-2; size: NA; CDR3: CASSFHTNYGYTF; DNA: TGTGCCAGCAGCTTTCATACTAACTATGGCTACACCTTC
J: TRBJ2-3; D: NA; V: TRBV5-3; size: once; CDR3: CARSAEAGPTDTQYF; DNA: TGTGCCAGAAGCGCTGAAGCGGGCCCCACAGATACGCAGTATTTT
J: TRBJ2-5; D: NA; V: TRBV15; size: NA; CDR3: CATGVGVRETQYF; DNA: TGTGCCACCGGAGTTGGGGTGCGAGAGACCCAGTACTTC
J: TRBJ2-1; D: TRBD2; V: TRBV7-9; size: NA; CDR3: CASSLETSGSDEQFF; DNA: TGTGCCAGCAGCTTAGAGACTAGCGGGAGCGATGAGCAGTTCTTC